This T cell receptor beta chain was captured in a study of cytomegalovirus exposure and HLA in healthy donors. Study outcomes and limitations: According to a later analysis, most TCR beta chains associated with CMV appeared HLA-restricted. In vitro checks showed that three CMV-associated chains really do target CMV antigens. A later analysis linked a missense variant in DCLRE1C to the trimming of TCR beta V and J genes.

CDR1 and CDR2 from the germline V gene are SEHNR and FQNEAQ (reference sequence). Trimming removed 5 bases from V and 1 base from J, with 17 bases in between. The CDR3 totals 16 residues. To note about this clone: The antigen is undetermined.

PCR primers comprised 60 Vbeta and 13 Jbeta primers. The method was immunoSEQ multiplex PCR; TCRdb's version includes in-frame clones alone and lacks a portion of them. This sample carries under 200,000 clones, 70% to 90% of them seen once, and the ten largest clones take roughly 0.33%. The sequencing sample was made of PBMCs. The clonotype originates from a woman aged 30 to 39 in good health and CMV-seronegative. This rearrangement joins TRBV7-9 to TRBJ1-2, with D perhaps TRBD1 (6 bases). The CDR3 DNA is TGTGCCAGCAGCCCGATTGGGACACTAGATAACTATGGCTACACCTTC. It translates to CASSPIGTLDNYGYTF.